This T cell receptor beta chain stems from a study of cytotoxic CD8 clonotypes in ibrutinib-treated CLL. At the level of the study: The cohort had ten to eleven relapsed/refractory and over 14 treatment-naive patients, 17 IGHV unmutated. Whole-study findings and limits: Clonality was higher at baseline than in age-matched healthy donors and tracked circulating CD8+ T-cell counts.

The ends were cut back, 6 bases at V and 2 bases at J, with 11 bases in the middle. The CDR3 length is 13 residues. Looked up from germline, CDR1 is SGHVS and CDR2 is FNYEAQ. The protocol was immunoSEQ multiplex PCR, while the TCRdb copy is restricted to in-frame clones and leaves out a portion. The table shows 45,000 to 70,000 clones, with roughly 50% occurring only once. As concerns this clone: No antigen is known for it.

The chain combines TRBV7-6 with TRBJ2-7, with D tentatively TRBD1 (5 bases). Source: PBMCs, taken after 24 months of ibrutinib treatment. This sequence originates from a human donor with chronic lymphocytic leukemia. The CDR3 nucleotides read TGTGCCAGCAGTATAGGGGAAACCTACGAGCAGTACTTC. Translated, it gives CASSIGETYEQYF.